The next 23 T cell receptor beta chains were all read from a single sample in a study of cytomegalovirus exposure and HLA in healthy donors. Profiled with immunoSEQ multiplex PCR; TCRdb holds only in-frame clones, not every one. This table has 100,000 to 150,000 clones, 88% appearing once. The sequenced material came from PBMCs. The receptors derive from a man aged 30 to 39 in good health and CMV-seronegative.

The chain recombines TRBV5-6 with TRBJ2-1; D unresolved. With 0 bases removed from V and 7 bases from J, the gap between germline ends came to 5 bases. The CDR3 has 12 amino acids. Germline-derived CDR1 and CDR2 are SGHDT and YYEEEE. The CDR3 protein is CASSLARNEQFF. The CDR3, as DNA: TGTGCCAGCAGCTTGGCCAGAAATGAGCAGTTCTTC.

The chain recombines TRBV4-3 with TRBJ2-1; TRBD1 aligns across 8 bases. J gave up 8 bases and V 4 bases, and 7 bases lay outside the gene matches. CDR1 LGHNA and CDR2 YSLEER come from the germline V gene. The CDR3 totals 14 residues. For the CDR3, the DNA is TGCGCCAGCAGCCCCCGGGACAGGTCCGATGAGCAGTTCTTC. As protein: CASSPRDRSDEQFF.

The chain has TRBV4-1 and TRBJ2-7; the D gene is possibly TRBD2 (6 bases). Trimming pared 3 bases from V and 2 bases from J, leaving 11 bases between. Per germline, CDR1 MGHRA and CDR2 YSYEKL. The length of the CDR3 is 14 residues. CDR3 DNA: TGCGCCAGCAGCCAGGAAGCGGGCACCTACGAGCAGTACTTC. Translated, it gives CASSQEAGTYEQYF.

This clone was seen only a few times. The V and J genes are TRBV2 and TRBJ2-7; D is unresolved. The V and J ends lost 4 bases and 11 bases respectively, with 9 bases between them. The CDR3 covers 10 residues. CDR1 is SNHLY and CDR2 is FYNNEI in the germline V gene. The CDR3 spells CASSVFSEYF. CDR3 bases: TGTGCCAGCAGTGTGTTTTCGGAGTACTTC.

The V gene is TRBV11-3, the J gene TRBJ2-1, with D perhaps TRBD1 (5 bases). Germline lookup yields CDR1 SGHNT and CDR2 YENEEA. V dropped 3 bases and J dropped 3 bases, with 9 bases sitting between them. This CDR3 spans 14 amino acids. CDR3 nucleotides: TGTGCCAGCAGCTTCGGGCAGGGCTACAATGAGCAGTTCTTC. It codes for CASSFGQGYNEQFF.

The CDR3 loop reads CASSLRQGGLYEQYF. The CDR3 region has the DNA TGTGCCAGTAGTTTAAGACAGGGGGGTCTCTACGAGCAGTACTTC. The chain carries TRBV19 and TRBJ2-7; TRBD1 matches 9 bases. CDR1 is LNHDA, CDR2 SQIVND, per germline (reference sequence). This CDR3 region has 15 residues. V lost 5 bases to trimming and J lost 3 bases; unmatched junction nucleotides: 8.

This clone was detected only once. V is TRBV21-1 and J is TRBJ2-2; the table's D call, TRBD2, was not checked against the DNA. TRBV21-1 constitutes a pseudogene. This CDR3 has 16 residues. Written as DNA, the CDR3 is TGTGCCAGCAGCACTAGGAACCCATCGAACACCGGGGAGCTGTTTTTT. Its translation: CASSTRNPSNTGELFF.

The chain has TRBV7-7 and TRBJ2-2; 10 bases are a match to TRBD1. The trim removed 6 bases at V and 6 bases at J, leaving 7 bases unmatched. Germline CDR1 SSHAT, CDR2 FNYEAQ (reference sequence). The CDR3 runs 15 residues. The CDR3 region has the DNA TGTGCCAGCAGACCTGGGACAGGGGTTTCCGGGGAGCTGTTTTTT. It encodes CASRPGTGVSGELFF.

The chain combines TRBV5-5 with TRBJ1-2, with TRBD1 matching over 12 bases. CDR1 is SGHKS, CDR2 YYEKEE, per germline (reference sequence). The ends lost 4 bases at V and 6 bases at J; junction bases unmatched: 10. The CDR3 consists of 16 residues. The CDR3 spells CASSLTGTGGGDGYTF. The CDR3 DNA reads TGTGCCAGCAGCCTAACTGGGACAGGGGGCGGGGATGGCTACACCTTC.

The rearrangement links TRBV19 to TRBJ2-7; D gene uncertain. CDR3 length equals 14 residues. Trimming cost V 7 bases and J 1 base, with 14 bases left between them. CDR1 and CDR2 (germline): LNHDA, SQIVND (reference sequence). CDR3 sequence: CASTQEVDSYEQYF. Written as DNA, the CDR3 is TGTGCCAGTACGCAAGAGGTTGATTCCTACGAGCAGTACTTC.

This clone came up once. This sequence joins TRBV5-1 and TRBJ2-2; a weak D match, TRBD1 (6 bases). The germline V and J ends were trimmed by 0 bases and 4 bases, with 10 bases remaining between them. Germline V CDR1 and CDR2: SGHRS, YFSETQ. This CDR3 region has 15 residues. Here the CDR3 reads CASSLEGGATGELFF. The DNA of the CDR3 is TGCGCCAGCAGCTTGGAAGGGGGAGCCACCGGGGAGCTGTTTTTT.

The chain joins TRBV5-6 to TRBJ2-3; 12 nucleotides agree with TRBD2. The length of the CDR3 is 16 residues. Looked up from germline, CDR1 is SGHDT and CDR2 is YYEEEE. V lost 4 bases to trimming and J lost 0 bases; unmatched junction nucleotides: 3. In nucleotides, the CDR3 is TGTGCCAGCAGCGGCGGACTAGCGGGGAGCACAGATACGCAGTATTTT. Translation gives CASSGGLAGSTDTQYF.

V gene TRBV5-8 combines with J gene TRBJ1-1; TRBD1 matches 8 bases. Germline V gene sequence: CDR1 SGHTS, CDR2 YDEGEE. V lost 4 bases, J lost 0 bases, and 8 bases stayed unmatched. The CDR3 has 16 amino acids. The CDR3 loop is CASSRRRTGMNTEAFF. In DNA, the CDR3 is TGTGCCAGCAGCCGCCGTAGGACAGGGATGAACACTGAAGCTTTCTTT. Filled out from reference TRBV5-8 and TRBJ1-1, the complete variable domain reads EAGVTQSPTHLIKTRGQQATLRCSPISGHTSVYWYQQALGLGLQFLLWYDEGEERNRGNFPPRFSGRQFPNYSSELNVNALELEDSALYLCASSRRRTGMNTEAFFGQGTRLTVV.

The CDR3 loop reads CASSSAGTDSYEQYF. In DNA, the CDR3 is TGTGCCAGCAGTTCGGCCGGGACTGACTCCTACGAGCAGTACTTC. The genes are TRBV6-5 and TRBJ2-7; D might be TRBD2 (6 bases). The V and J ends lost 4 bases and 0 bases respectively, with 13 bases between them. Germline V gives CDR1 MNHEY, CDR2 SVGAGI. The CDR3 consists of 15 residues.

The sample holds a few counts of this clone. The chain uses TRBV4-1 and TRBJ2-3, with 8 bases aligning to TRBD1. After removal of 1 base from V and 0 bases from J, the junction contained 6 bases not matched to a gene. Germline V lookup: CDR1 MGHRA, CDR2 YSYEKL. The CDR3 spans 17 residues. The CDR3 is CASSQGVRQGSTDTQYF. The CDR3, as DNA: TGCGCCAGCAGCCAAGGGGTAAGACAGGGGAGCACAGATACGCAGTATTTT.

The V call is TRBV6-1, the J call TRBJ1-3; possibly TRBD1 for D (5 bases). The germline V gene encodes CDR1 MNHNS and CDR2 SASEGT. V was pared by 4 bases and J by 4 bases, with 11 bases between. The CDR3 loop spans 14 amino acids. Here the CDR3 DNA reads TGTGCCAGCAGTGGACAGCCCGGAGGAAACACCATATATTTT. Amino acids: CASSGQPGGNTIYF.

The chain links TRBV7-9 to TRBJ2-2; TRBD2 matches 8 bases. The CDR3 contains 14 residues. V was pared by 4 bases and J by 6 bases, with 4 bases of the junction left unmatched. Germline V gene data show CDR1 as SEHNR and CDR2 as FQNEAQ (reference sequence). The CDR3 reads CASSSGLAPGELFF. The CDR3 region has the DNA TGTGCCAGCAGCTCCGGACTAGCCCCCGGGGAGCTGTTTTTT.

The chain joins TRBV30 to TRBJ1-2; D might be TRBD1 (6 bases). From germline, CDR1 is GTSNPN and CDR2 SVGIG (reference sequence). The CDR3 runs to 18 residues. Trimming left V 0 bases short and J 8 bases short, with 28 bases between. The CDR3 DNA reads as TGTGCCTGGAGTGTAAGTGATTCGTTACAGGGACACGGTCGAGGCTACACCTTC. Residues: CAWSVSDSLQGHGRGYTF.

The V and J genes are TRBV29-1 and TRBJ2-3, with 8 positions matching TRBD1. The length of the CDR3 is 14 residues. In germline, CDR1 is SQVTM, CDR2 ANQGSEA. The V segment lost 6 bases and the J segment 0 bases; nucleotides outside the gene matches: 5. The CDR3 DNA is TGCAGCGTAGAGGACAGGGAGAGCACAGATACGCAGTATTTT. This translates into CSVEDRESTDTQYF.

This chain uses TRBV7-2 with TRBJ2-7; D gene uncertain. V was shortened by 5 bases and J by 0 bases, with 11 bases between the two germline ends. CDR3 length equals 14 residues. Germline CDR1 SGHTA, CDR2 FQGNSA. CDR3 nucleotide sequence: TGTGCCAGCAGCCTGTCTAGTGGCTCCTACGAGCAGTACTTC. Encoded protein: CASSLSSGSYEQYF.

This clone has more than one count but fewer than ten. V usage is TRBV7-6 and J usage is TRBJ1-5; no reliable D call. Trimming left V 5 bases short and J 3 bases short, with 8 bases between. The CDR3 consists of 13 residues. Germline CDR1 and CDR2: SGHVS and FNYEAQ. The DNA for the CDR3 is TGTGCCAGCAGCCCTATACCCAATCAGCCCCAGCATTTT. This translates into CASSPIPNQPQHF.

The rearrangement uses TRBV5-5 and TRBJ1-2; D remains unclear. V was pared by 3 bases and J by 1 base, with 16 bases between. The CDR3 runs to 16 residues. Per the germline V gene, CDR1 is SGHKS and CDR2 is YYEKEE (reference sequence). CDR3 residues: CASSSYPAAINYGYTF. In nucleotides, the CDR3 is TGTGCCAGCAGCTCCTACCCCGCGGCGATTAACTATGGCTACACCTTC.

This chain links TRBV5-6 with TRBJ1-2, with 12 bases fitting TRBD1. This CDR3 is built from 14 residues. After removal of 4 bases from V and 6 bases from J, the junction contained 4 bases not matched to a gene. The germline V gene has CDR1 SGHDT and CDR2 YYEEEE. The CDR3 sequence is CASSLGQGADGYTF. The CDR3 bases are TGTGCCAGCAGCCTGGGACAGGGGGCTGATGGCTACACCTTC.